This T cell receptor (beta chain) emerged from a study of T cell changes during pregnancy in multiple sclerosis. The germline gives CDR1 MNHEY, CDR2 SMNVEV (reference sequence). The length of the CDR3 is 17 residues. Losses at the gene ends were 3 bases for V and 2 bases for J; bases not matched to a gene: 4. Data came from immunoSEQ multiplex PCR; TCRdb stores just in-frame clones and leaves some out. Seen here are approximately 37,000 clones, about nine tenths observed once, and the top ten hold about 0.35%. Source: CD4+ T cells from peripheral blood mononuclear cells, taken in the third trimester of pregnancy. The V and J genes are TRBV27 and TRBJ1-6; 10 nucleotides line up with TRBD1. The TCR sequence derives from a female donor in good health, enrolled as a control in a pregnancy study. The CDR3 nucleotides are TGTGCCAGCAGTTTGCGACAGGGGGCAACCTATAATTCACCCCTCCACTTT. Translation gives CASSLRQGATYNSPLHF.